What follows is one T cell receptor beta chain and its context. Its matching antigen is unknown. Other DNA sequences of this sample code for an identical CDR3. Using immunoSEQ multiplex PCR, the repertoire was profiled, and TCRdb retains in-frame clones only, with some absent. The sample comprises roughly 760,000 clones, about 74% of which are singletons, and approximately 1.7% rests with the top ten. The V and J ends lost 6 bases and 8 bases respectively, with 13 bases between them. CDR1 DFQATT and CDR2 SNEGSKA come from the germline V gene (reference sequence). The CDR3 runs to 11 residues. This record comes from a study of shared clonotypes between healthy human individuals. Study results and caveats: Sorted-subset samples were not fully sequenced, rarefaction indicated. Only blood was sampled; tissue repertoires likely differ. Memory subsets generally showed lower estimated richness than naive subsets. It was observed that 5% to 6.5% of naive CD4 clonotypes were shared across several donors.

V gene TRBV20-1 combines with J gene TRBJ1-1; TRBD1 is a possible D gene (5 bases). The TCR sequence derives from a woman in her twenties or thirties in good health. Sequencing was done on a sample of memory CD4+ T cells sorted from blood. Subset given: CD45RA-negative fraction. The DNA for the CDR3 is TGCAGTGCGCCTACAGGAACCGAAGCTTTCTTT. Translation: CSAPTGTEAFF.